This TCR beta chain was sequenced in a study of shared clonotypes between healthy human individuals. Study summary: Serving as donors were two women and a few men, whose ages spanned 18 to 49. Study-wide results and limits: The study's rarefaction showed incomplete sorted-subset sequencing despite large depth. It was the non-shared clonotypes that had lower generation probabilities than clonotypes shared by all four donors.

Trimming left V 7 bases short and J 0 bases short, with 16 bases between. CDR1 is WSHSY and CDR2 is SAAADI in the germline V gene. CDR3 length equals 17 residues. Terminally differentiated effector memory CD45RA+ cells were excluded by CCR7 positive selection of CD45RO-negative cells. TCRdb keeps only in-frame clones here, not all; method: immunoSEQ multiplex PCR. The data hold more than 2 million clones, with approximately 94% observed a single time. As regards this clone: Its antigen is unidentified.

Sequenced: naive CD8+ T cells sorted from blood. This chain uses TRBV10-2 with TRBJ2-6, with D possibly matching TRBD2 (6 bases). The source is a man between 18 and 29 years old in good health. For the CDR3, the DNA is TGCGCCAGCAAGCAGGGACTTGTCCTCTCTGGGGCCAACGTCCTGACTTTC. Translation gives CASKQGLVLSGANVLTF.